The 5 T cell receptor beta chains below all came from one sample that was sequenced in a study of blood T cell repertoires in COVID-19. TCRdb's table, derived via immunoSEQ multiplex PCR, lists solely in-frame clones and lacks some. The table lists about 110,000 clones, around 86% of them singletons. The sample was peripheral blood. All receptors come from a woman aged 70-85 years with acute or convalescent COVID-19.

This clone was seen a single time. The genes are TRBV20-1 and TRBJ2-7; a weak D match, TRBD2 (6 bases). The CDR3 contains 11 residues. The germline gives CDR1 DFQATT, CDR2 SNEGSKA (reference sequence). V dropped 6 bases and J dropped 0 bases, with 6 bases sitting between them. This CDR3 is CSAGSSYEQYF. DNA of the CDR3: TGCAGTGCCGGGAGCTCCTACGAGCAGTACTTC.

The rearrangement links TRBV2 to TRBJ1-2; TRBD1 matches 10 bases. CDR1 SNHLY and CDR2 FYNNEI come from the germline V gene. V shed 5 bases and J 3 bases; nucleotides not matched to a gene: 3. The CDR3 is made up of 14 amino acids. The CDR3, as DNA: TGTGCCAGCAGTCCCGGGACAGGGGACTATGGCTACACCTTC. Translation gives CASSPGTGDYGYTF.

Written as DNA, the CDR3 is TGTGCCACTCGACTAGCGGGGGAGATTAGCTCCTACAATGAGCAGTTCTTC. This gives the protein CATRLAGEISSYNEQFF. The genes are TRBV28 and TRBJ2-1, with 12 bases that match TRBD2. Trimming cost V 10 bases and J 0 bases; bases outside gene matches: 10. Germline assignment: CDR1 MDHEN and CDR2 SYDVKM. This CDR3 region has 17 residues.

The chain links TRBV11-3 to TRBJ2-3, with 9 bases identical to TRBD2. V was pared by 5 bases and J by 1 base, with 10 bases of the junction left unmatched. CDR3 length equals 17 residues. In germline, CDR1 is SGHNT, CDR2 YENEEA. The CDR3 region is CASSTTSGRRGTDTQYF. Here the CDR3 DNA reads TGTGCCAGCAGCACGACTAGCGGAAGGAGGGGCACAGATACGCAGTATTTT.

This clone was counted once. J is TRBJ1-5 and V is TRBV5-5; D remains ambiguous. Germline values: CDR1 SGHKS, CDR2 YYEKEE (reference sequence). This CDR3 contains 13 residues. Trimming took off 3 bases at V and 6 bases at J, with 10 bases between the two ends. CDR3 DNA: TGTGCCAGCAGCTCCTCTGGAGGTCAGCCCCAGCATTTT. This sequence encodes CASSSSGGQPQHF.